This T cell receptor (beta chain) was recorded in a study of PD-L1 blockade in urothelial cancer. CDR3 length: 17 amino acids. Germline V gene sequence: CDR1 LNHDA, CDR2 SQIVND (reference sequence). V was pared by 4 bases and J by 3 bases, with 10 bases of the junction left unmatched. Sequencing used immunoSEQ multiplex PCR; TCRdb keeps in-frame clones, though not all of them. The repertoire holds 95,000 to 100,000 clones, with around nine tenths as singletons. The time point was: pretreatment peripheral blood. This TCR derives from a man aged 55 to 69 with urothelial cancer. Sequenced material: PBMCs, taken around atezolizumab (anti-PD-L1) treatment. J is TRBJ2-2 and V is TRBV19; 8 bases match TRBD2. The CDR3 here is CASSTPQEREYTGELFF. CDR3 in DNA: TGTGCCAGTAGTACACCCCAGGAGCGGGAGTACACCGGGGAGCTGTTTTTT.